This T cell receptor (beta chain) was identified during a study of shared clonotypes between healthy human individuals. Genomic DNA from each subset was divided evenly over several immunoSEQ plates. Assay used: immunoSEQ multiplex PCR; TCRdb lists only in-frame clones, some missing. The sample yields about 680,000 clones, around 73% seen once. The study enrolled healthy HIV-negative adults without recent acute infections or vaccinations as donors. With 0 bases clipped from V and 4 bases from J, the junction kept 0 bases outside the gene matches. Germline lookup yields CDR1 KGHSH and CDR2 LQKENI. The length of the CDR3 is 14 residues.

The chain carries TRBV18 and TRBJ2-5; 9 bases map to TRBD2. Input material: memory CD4+ T cells sorted from blood. Stated subset: CD45RA-negative fraction. This clonotype was sampled from a woman aged 25-40 years in good health. CDR3 nucleotide sequence: TGTGCCAGCTCACCACCAGCGGGAGGAGAGACCCAGTACTTC. Translated: CASSPPAGGETQYF.